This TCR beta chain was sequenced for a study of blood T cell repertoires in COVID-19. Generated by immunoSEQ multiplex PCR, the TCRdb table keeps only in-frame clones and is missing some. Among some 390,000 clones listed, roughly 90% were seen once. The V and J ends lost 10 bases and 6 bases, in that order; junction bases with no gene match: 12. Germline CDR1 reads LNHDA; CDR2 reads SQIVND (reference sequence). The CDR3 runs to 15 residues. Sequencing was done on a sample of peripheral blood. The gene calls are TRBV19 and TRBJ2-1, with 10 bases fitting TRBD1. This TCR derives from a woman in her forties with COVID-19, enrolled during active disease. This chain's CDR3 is CATQKSGQGTNEQFF. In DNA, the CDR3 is TGTGCCACTCAAAAATCGGGACAGGGGACCAATGAGCAGTTCTTC.